This record concerns one T cell receptor beta chain sequence. The source of the sample is a study of shared clonotypes between healthy human individuals. Study in general: CD4 naive and memory got three plates each, CD8 naive two, CD8 memory one.

Clones were read by immunoSEQ multiplex PCR, and TCRdb kept only the in-frame ones, dropping some. The sample has 2 million to 2.5 million clones, 85% to 95% seen once. Researchers partitioned CD4+ cells into CD45RA+ naive and CD45RA-negative memory subsets. Material: naive CD4+ T cells sorted from blood. The subset: CD45RA+ positively selected. The receptor's source is a man aged 18 to 29 in good health.

The CDR3 coding sequence is TGTGCCAGCAGTGACCTCTGGGAGTCGGGCTACACCTTC. Its translation is CASSDLWESGYTF. The J gene is TRBJ1-2, the V gene TRBV6-1; D is unresolved. The CDR3 covers 13 residues. Germline CDR1 is MNHNS and CDR2 is SASEGT. The V gene lost 3 bases and the J gene lost 8 bases, with 13 bases spanning the gap.